This T cell receptor beta chain was sequenced during a study of blood T cell repertoires in COVID-19. The repertoire was sequenced with immunoSEQ multiplex PCR; TCRdb's copy has only in-frame clones and lacks some. The repertoire includes 280,000 or so clones, roughly 91% of them detected once, and under 3.5% sits in the top ten. Trimming cost V 8 bases and J 2 bases, with 14 bases left between them. Germline V gene lookup returns CDR1 MDHEN and CDR2 SYDVKM. This CDR3 region has 14 residues. The clonotype comes from a woman between 50 and 59 years old who had been exposed to COVID-19. The genes are TRBV28 and TRBJ2-3; no reliable D call. Sequences were obtained from PBMCs or T cells enriched from blood (not recorded which). CDR3 amino acids: CASHSDKNTDTQYF. Here the CDR3 DNA reads TGTGCCAGCCATTCCGACAAAAACACAGATACGCAGTATTTT.